The sequence of this T cell receptor beta chain was determined in a study of tissue T cells after allogeneic stem cell transplantation. The data were produced by immunoSEQ multiplex PCR, yet TCRdb's version contains in-frame clones alone and is incomplete. Here the sample spans roughly 45,000 clones, around 73% being singletons. V shed 8 bases and J 3 bases; nucleotides not matched to a gene: 4. The V gene's germline CDR1 is NNHNN and CDR2 SYGAGS (reference sequence). This CDR3 has 13 amino acids. As for this clone: Antigen specificity is unknown. Germline and genes: mouse. The read ends 1 residue shy of where the CDR3 ends; the end is completed using the germline J gene.

Notes on the study in general: Alloreactivity or antigen specificity of tissue TCRs was not determined; some clones might be host cells. Motif-based clustering found tissue-specific repertoire signatures shared across patients, though few clones were shared.

The origin of this receptor is a pool of C57BL/6 mice in good health. The specimen sequenced was sorted cells pooled from one or two spleens. The V and J genes are TRBV13-2 and TRBJ1-4, with 7 positions matching TRBD1. The CDR3 DNA, read in part, is TGTGCCAGTCAGGGGGAGGCCAACGAAAGATTATTT. It specifies CASQGEANERLF. The whole CDR3 sequence is CASQGEANERLFF.